This TCR beta chain appears in the sequencing data of a study of cytomegalovirus exposure and HLA in healthy donors. Points from the study as a whole: More than 150 TCR beta chains were listed as cytomegalovirus-associated. TCR beta chains associated with HLA were, in a later analysis, more clonally expanded than equally common others.

To note about this clone: The antigen is undetermined.

Both 60 Vbeta primers and 13 Jbeta primers went into the PCR. Clones were sequenced by immunoSEQ multiplex PCR, and TCRdb holds only the in-frame ones, with some missing. The sample has roughly 200,000 clones, roughly 78% seen once. Sequenced: PBMCs. The sequence came from a boy aged 5-17 years in good health and CMV-seronegative.

CDR3 nucleotides: TGTGCCAGCAGTGAATCCCGTTTCCACGAGAACTATGGCTACACCTTC. Protein sequence: CASSESRFHENYGYTF. The V and J genes are TRBV25-1 and TRBJ1-2; no definite D call. Germline CDR1 and CDR2: MGHDK and SYGVNS. The length of the CDR3 is 16 residues. V lost 1 base to trimming and J lost 2 bases, with 14 bases between them.